These 28 T cell receptor beta chains were sequenced from one sample in a study of T cell responses to AZD1222 COVID-19 vaccine. The protocol was immunoSEQ multiplex PCR, while the TCRdb copy is restricted to in-frame clones and leaves out a portion. The data show 100,000 to 140,000 clones, around 93% seen once. This specimen was peripheral blood, taken 28 days after the second AZD1222 dose. The receptors were gathered from an adult who received the AZD1222 COVID-19 vaccine.

The V and J genes are TRBV5-4 and TRBJ1-3; a weak D match, TRBD1 (5 bases). Trimming left V 0 bases short and J 4 bases short, with 11 bases between. Per germline, CDR1 SGHNT and CDR2 YYREEE (reference sequence). The CDR3 runs 15 residues. The CDR3 loop is CASSLDRRDGNTIYF. In DNA form, the CDR3 reads TGTGCCAGCAGCTTGGACAGGAGGGACGGAAACACCATATATTTT. The full variable domain, with the rest looked up from reference TRBV5-4 and TRBJ1-3, is ETGVTQSPTHLIKTRGQQVTLRCSSQSGHNTVSWYQQALGQGPQFIFQYYREEENGRGNFPPRFSGLQFPNYSSELNVNALELDDSALYLCASSLDRRDGNTIYFGEGSWLTVV.

The V gene is TRBV18, the J gene TRBJ2-2; D possibly corresponds to TRBD2 (7 bases). Germline V gene data show CDR1 as KGHSH and CDR2 as LQKENI. Trimming took 6 bases from V and 4 from J, leaving 21 bases between them. This CDR3 contains 17 residues. The CDR3 protein is CASSMGASGRGTGELFF. CDR3 nucleotides: TGTGCCAGCTCGATGGGGGCTAGCGGACGTGGCACCGGGGAGCTGTTTTTT. Full variable domain (missing parts from reference TRBV18 and TRBJ2-2): NAGVMQNPRHLVRRRGQEARLRCSPMKGHSHVYWYRQLPEEGLKFMVYLQKENIIDESGMPKERFSAEFPKEGPSILRIQQVVRGDSAAYFCASSMGASGRGTGELFFGEGSRLTVL.

The gene calls are TRBV19 and TRBJ1-2; maybe TRBD1 (5 bases). Trimming left V 3 bases short and J 8 bases short, with 10 bases between. This CDR3 has 12 amino acids. Looked up from germline, CDR1 is LNHDA and CDR2 is SQIVND (reference sequence). The CDR3 DNA sequence: TGTGCCAGTAGTATTAGGCGGGACGGCTACACCTTC. As protein: CASSIRRDGYTF.

The chain has TRBV28 and TRBJ2-1; weak D call: TRBD2 (6 bases). CDR1 and CDR2 (germline): MDHEN, SYDVKM. This CDR3 comprises 15 residues. The V end was cut by 6 bases, the J end by 6 bases, with 18 bases between. Written as DNA, the CDR3 is TGTGCCAGCAGCGCCCCGGGACTTTTAGTCAATGAGCAGTTCTTC. This encodes CASSAPGLLVNEQFF.

This clone was observed a single time. The chain employs TRBV29-1 and TRBJ2-1, with D possibly being TRBD2 (5 bases). Germline loops: CDR1 SQVTM, CDR2 ANQGSEA. The CDR3 is 16 residues long. Trimming pared 3 bases from V and 0 bases from J, leaving 15 bases between. This chain's CDR3 is CSVDSGGFSSYNEQFF. In DNA, the CDR3 is TGCAGCGTTGATAGTGGCGGGTTTAGCTCCTACAATGAGCAGTTCTTC.

The chain links TRBV6-1 to TRBJ1-2, with D possibly TRBD1 on 5 matching bases. Germline assignment: CDR1 MNHNS and CDR2 SASEGT. V was cut by 2 bases and J by 4 bases, with 8 bases left in between. This CDR3 comprises 13 residues. CDR3 loop: CASSETGSYGYTF. The CDR3 DNA reads TGTGCCAGCAGTGAAACAGGCAGCTATGGCTACACCTTC.

V is TRBV7-2 and J is TRBJ2-3; D remains unclear. Germline V CDR1 and CDR2: SGHTA, FQGNSA. Trimming removed 5 bases from V and 1 base from J, with 13 bases in between. The CDR3 length is 15 residues. CDR3 bases: TGTGCCAGCAGCCCAAGTACGGGCCGCACAGATACGCAGTATTTT. It is translated as CASSPSTGRTDTQYF.

The chain recombines TRBV28 with TRBJ1-1, with D hard to call. The CDR3 has 16 residues. Germline assignment: CDR1 MDHEN and CDR2 SYDVKM. Deletions cut 2 bases from V and 1 base from J, with 14 bases between. DNA for the CDR3: TGTGCCAGCAGTTTAAGTTCAGGTTTAGCGAACACTGAAGCTTTCTTT. This translates into CASSLSSGLANTEAFF.

This chain joins TRBV11-3 and TRBJ1-1, with D possibly TRBD1 on 6 matching bases. This CDR3 region has 14 residues. V lost 5 bases, J lost 3 bases, and 13 bases lay in between. The germline CDR1 and CDR2 sequences are SGHNT and YENEEA. The CDR3 region has the DNA TGTGCCAGCAGCCCCGGTGGGGGCGACACTGAAGCTTTCTTT. Translation: CASSPGGGDTEAFF.

V and J are TRBV9 and TRBJ1-4; 7 bases are shared with TRBD1. After removal of 0 bases from V and 0 bases from J, the junction contained 5 bases not matched to a gene. In germline, CDR1 is SGDLS, CDR2 YYNGEE. The CDR3 contains 17 residues. CDR3 sequence reads: CASSVGAGGATNEKLFF. The CDR3 nucleotides read TGTGCCAGCAGCGTAGGGGCAGGGGGAGCAACTAATGAAAAACTGTTTTTT.

The chain has TRBV10-3 and TRBJ1-3; D ambiguous. The V end was cut by 5 bases, the J end by 0 bases, with 11 bases between. CDR1 is ENHRY and CDR2 is SYGVKD in the germline V gene. The CDR3 totals 15 residues. In DNA, the CDR3 is TGTGCCATCAGTTCCAACACACACTCTGGAAACACCATATATTTT. Amino acids: CAISSNTHSGNTIYF.

The chain combines TRBV2 with TRBJ2-7; 13 positions agree with TRBD2. The V gene end was trimmed by 6 bases and the J gene end by 4 bases; junction bases not matched to a gene: 15. Germline V gene data show CDR1 as SNHLY and CDR2 as FYNNEI. This CDR3 region has 18 residues. CDR3 sequence reads: CASRAPPRTSGSEYEQYF. The CDR3 nucleotides are TGTGCCAGCAGGGCTCCTCCCCGGACTAGCGGGAGCGAGTACGAGCAGTACTTC.

CDR3 DNA sequence: TGTGCCAGCAGTTTATTGGGACAGGGGGTGTGGGAGCAGTACTTC. It yields the protein CASSLLGQGVWEQYF. The V gene is TRBV28, the J gene TRBJ2-7, with 11 nucleotides matching TRBD1. Per germline, CDR1 MDHEN and CDR2 SYDVKM. This CDR3 has 15 residues. Trimming removed 1 base from V and 7 bases from J; junction bases left unmatched: 6.

V gene TRBV28 combines with J gene TRBJ1-2; D gene ambiguous. The CDR3 spans 14 residues. The germline V and J ends were trimmed by 2 bases and 7 bases, with 14 bases remaining between them. The V gene's germline CDR1 is MDHEN and CDR2 SYDVKM. The CDR3 spells CASSLTHEAAGYTF. CDR3 DNA: TGTGCCAGCAGTTTAACGCATGAGGCCGCTGGCTACACCTTC.

V and J are TRBV19 and TRBJ2-1, with unresolved D. The CDR3 has 15 residues. Germline assignment: CDR1 LNHDA and CDR2 SQIVND (reference sequence). Trimming shortened V by 9 bases and J by 0 bases, and 15 bases separated the two germline ends. The CDR3 loop is CASKFSSSSYNEQFF. The CDR3 region has the DNA TGTGCCAGCAAATTTAGCTCCTCCTCCTACAATGAGCAGTTCTTC. The whole variable domain, filled in from reference TRBV19 and TRBJ2-1, reads DGGITQSPKYLFRKEGQNVTLSCEQNLNHDAMYWYRQDPGQGLRLIYYSQIVNDFQKGDIAEGYSVSREKKESFPLTVTSAQKNPTAFYLCASKFSSSSYNEQFFGPGTRLTVL.

The chain uses TRBV6-1 and TRBJ1-1, with 8 bases matching TRBD1. CDR1 is MNHNS and CDR2 is SASEGT in the germline V gene. The CDR3 runs to 13 residues. With V trimmed by 3 bases and J by 7 bases, 4 bases remained unmatched. CDR3: CASSDSGGDEAFF. The CDR3 DNA is TGTGCCAGCAGTGATTCAGGGGGCGATGAAGCTTTCTTT.

V usage is TRBV11-2 and J usage is TRBJ2-5, with 12 bases identical to TRBD2. The CDR3 sequence is 15 residues long. The germline gives CDR1 SGHAT, CDR2 FQNNGV. V was clipped by 5 bases and J by 5 bases; unmatched bases: 6. The CDR3 protein is CASSPLAGGTETQYF. In DNA, the CDR3 is TGTGCCAGCAGCCCCCTAGCGGGGGGGACGGAGACCCAGTACTTC.

The chain employs TRBV19 and TRBJ1-6, with no clear D. V was cut by 5 bases and J by 7 bases, with 6 bases left in between. This CDR3 comprises 12 residues. CDR1 and CDR2 (germline): LNHDA, SQIVND (reference sequence). CDR3 sequence: CASSALNSPLHF. In nucleotides, the CDR3 is TGTGCCAGTAGTGCCCTAAATTCACCCCTCCACTTT.

The rearrangement joins TRBV14 to TRBJ2-7, with a tentative D call TRBD2 (6 bases). CDR1 is SGHDN and CDR2 is FVKESK in the germline V gene. This CDR3 comprises 15 residues. The ends were cut back, 4 bases at V and 0 bases at J, with 13 bases in the middle. CDR3 in amino acids: CASSRFGGFSYEQYF. CDR3 nucleotides: TGTGCCAGCAGCCGATTTGGGGGGTTCTCCTACGAGCAGTACTTC.

This chain joins TRBV7-9 and TRBJ1-2, with TRBD1 matching 7 bases. This CDR3 comprises 13 residues. J was trimmed by 9 bases and V by 1 base; bases with no gene match: 5. The germline gives CDR1 SEHNR, CDR2 FQNEAQ (reference sequence). Here the CDR3 reads CASSLDRGLRYTF. In nucleotides, the CDR3 is TGTGCCAGCAGCTTAGACAGGGGATTACGCTACACCTTC.

V and J are TRBV29-1 and TRBJ1-2; D may be TRBD1 (5 bases). V was cut by 3 bases and J by 7 bases, with 15 bases left in between. The germline V gene has CDR1 SQVTM and CDR2 ANQGSEA. CDR3 length equals 13 residues. CDR3 in amino acids: CSVDGGGYSGYTF. CDR3 DNA: TGCAGCGTTGATGGGGGAGGTTATTCTGGCTACACCTTC.

The chain recombines TRBV6-2 or TRBV6-3 with TRBJ1-1; no firm D call. Trimming left V 3 bases short and J 0 bases short, with 14 bases between. Germline V CDR1 and CDR2: MNHEY, SVGEGT. The CDR3 extends over 16 amino acids. As DNA, the CDR3 is TGTGCCAGCAGTTATCCGGCACTTGGGGTGAACACTGAAGCTTTCTTT. Encoded protein: CASSYPALGVNTEAFF.

The chain recombines TRBV5-6 with TRBJ1-1; D remains ambiguous. Germline values: CDR1 SGHDT, CDR2 YYEEEE. V dropped 0 bases and J dropped 9 bases, with 12 bases sitting between them. The CDR3 runs 13 residues. Here the CDR3 reads CASSLGGKGQAFF. The DNA of the CDR3 is TGTGCCAGCAGCTTGGGCGGGAAAGGGCAAGCTTTCTTT.

J is TRBJ2-7 and V is TRBV4-1; 7 bases agree with TRBD1. Germline CDR1 is MGHRA and CDR2 is YSYEKL. The V and J ends lost 4 bases and 0 bases, in that order; junction bases with no gene match: 9. This CDR3 has 16 residues. As DNA, the CDR3 is TGCGCCAGCAGCCCGCAACAGGGGATAAGCTCCTACGAGCAGTACTTC. Amino acids: CASSPQQGISSYEQYF.

The gene calls are TRBV7-6 and TRBJ1-3; D perhaps matches TRBD1 (6 bases). Trimming removed 1 base from V and 4 bases from J, with 8 bases in between. The CDR3 runs 14 residues. Germline lookup yields CDR1 SGHVS and CDR2 FNYEAQ. The CDR3 nucleotides are TGTGCCAGCAGCTTAGACAGGGTGGGAAACACCATATATTTT. It translates to CASSLDRVGNTIYF.

The chain is built from TRBV4-3 and TRBJ2-1; no firm D call. Trimming removed 4 bases at V and 8 bases at J, with 15 bases between. Germline assignment: CDR1 LGHNA and CDR2 YSLEER. This CDR3 is 14 amino acids long. The CDR3 loop is CASSPESLWDEQFF. CDR3 DNA: TGCGCCAGCAGCCCGGAATCATTGTGGGATGAGCAGTTCTTC.

The CDR3 bases are TGCGCCAGCAGCTTGGTAGGGACTAGCAAATCTTCTAGCACAGATACGCAGTATTTT. It is translated as CASSLVGTSKSSSTDTQYF. This sequence joins TRBV5-1 and TRBJ2-3, with 9 bases identical to TRBD2. This CDR3 has 19 amino acids. Trimming at V came to 0 bases and at J to 0 bases, leaving 11 bases not matched to a gene. Germline V gene sequence: CDR1 SGHRS, CDR2 YFSETQ.

V gene TRBV19 combines with J gene TRBJ2-1; 8 nucleotides align to TRBD2. CDR1 is LNHDA and CDR2 is SQIVND in the germline V gene (reference sequence). With 5 bases clipped from V and 4 bases from J, the junction kept 7 bases outside the gene matches. The CDR3 has 15 residues. The CDR3 region is CASSADGGAYNEQFF. The CDR3 DNA sequence: TGTGCCAGTAGTGCCGACGGGGGGGCTTACAATGAGCAGTTCTTC.